Below are 4 T cell receptor beta chains sequenced from a single sample in a study of blood T cells in healthy people across ages. A J-beta primer mix and a sample-barcoded 5' primer were used in a second PCR of roughly 6 to 11 cycles. TCRdb fed the 5' RACE reads into MiXCR, producing one record per CDR3 protein. The table records 780,000 or so distinct CDR3 sequences, roughly 50% of them present only once. The material sequenced was blood. All receptors derive from a man aged 35-49 years in good health.

This clonotype occurred a few times. This chain joins TRBV11-2 and TRBJ2-7; possible D gene TRBD1, 7 bases. Between the trimmed V and J ends, which lost 1 base and 10 bases, there was a span of 14 bases. Per the germline V gene, CDR1 is SGHAT and CDR2 is FQNNGV. The CDR3 is 13 residues long. DNA of the CDR3: TGTGCCAGCAGCTTAGGGTGGGGGGACAGCCAGTACTTC. This sequence encodes CASSLGWGDSQYF. The complete variable domain, with remaining parts taken from reference TRBV11-2 and TRBJ2-7, reads EAGVAQSPRYKIIEKRQSVAFWCNPISGHATLYWYQQILGQGPKLLIQFQNNGVVDDSQLPKDRFSAERLKGVDSTLKIQPAKLEDSAVYLCASSLGWGDSQYFGPGTRLTVT.

As regards this clonotype: Sequence at one end of the junction differs from germline and may be a read error. The CDR3: CAGSKSGSREQFF. The DNA of the CDR3 is TGTGCCGGCAGCAAAAGCGGGAGTCGTGAGCAGTTCTTC. The J gene is TRBJ2-1, the V gene TRBV7-3; 8 positions match TRBD2. The CDR3 is made up of 13 amino acids. From germline, CDR1 is SGHTA and CDR2 FQGTGA.

In regard to this clonotype: At one end the junction does not follow the germline gene, possibly because of a read error. The J gene is TRBJ2-5, the V gene TRBV14; D unclear. From germline, CDR1 is SGHDN and CDR2 FVKESK. The CDR3 has 15 amino acids. This CDR3 is CASSPKFSTEKTQYF. The CDR3 nucleotides read TGTGCCAGCAGCCCTAAGTTCAGTACCGAGAAGACCCAGTACTTT.

There are a few counts of this clonotype. V and J are TRBV20-1 and TRBJ1-4; D remains ambiguous. Per the germline V gene, CDR1 is DFQATT and CDR2 is SNEGSKA (reference sequence). Trimming stripped 3 bases from V and 0 bases from J, with 8 bases between. The length of the CDR3 is 14 residues. CDR3 nucleotide sequence: TGCAGTGCTAGCCCCCCGGCAACTAATGAAAAACTGTTTTTT. Amino acid sequence: CSASPPATNEKLFF.